These 3 T cell receptor beta chains were sequenced from one sample in a study of blood T cell repertoires in COVID-19. Clones were sequenced by immunoSEQ multiplex PCR, and TCRdb holds only the in-frame ones, with some missing. The table has hundreds of thousands of clones, approximately 90% seen once; the top ten hold 0.95% to 1.3%. The material sequenced was PBMCs or T cells enriched from blood (not recorded which). The receptors here all came from a man aged 30 to 39 who had recovered from COVID-19.

This sequence joins TRBV15 and TRBJ1-2, with TRBD1 identical over 8 bases. Germline V lookup: CDR1 LNHNV, CDR2 YYDKDF (reference sequence). After removal of 2 bases from V and 0 bases from J, the junction contained 5 bases not matched to a gene. The length of the CDR3 is 16 residues. The CDR3 nucleotides are TGTGCCACCAGCAGACCCGCGGACAGGGCTAACTATGGCTACACCTTC. Encoded protein: CATSRPADRANYGYTF.

The rearrangement joins TRBV28 to TRBJ2-1, with unresolved D. Germline V lookup: CDR1 MDHEN, CDR2 SYDVKM. Trimming stripped 4 bases from V and 6 bases from J, with 7 bases between. The CDR3 spans 12 residues. DNA for the CDR3: TGTGCCAGCAGTTACCTATCCAATGAGCAGTTCTTC. Encoded protein: CASSYLSNEQFF. Drawing the rest from reference TRBV28 and TRBJ2-1, the complete variable domain is DVKVTQSSRYLVKRTGEKVFLECVQDMDHENMFWYRQDPGLGLRLIYFSYDVKMKEKGDIPEGYSVSREKKERFSLILESASTNQTSMYLCASSYLSNEQFFGPGTRLTVL.

V is TRBV10-3 and J is TRBJ1-1; D is perhaps TRBD1 (6 bases). The V end was cut by 5 bases, the J end by 8 bases, with 9 bases between. The CDR3 spans 11 residues. Per germline, CDR1 ENHRY and CDR2 SYGVKD. For the CDR3, the DNA is TGTGCCATCAGTATGGGGACAGAAGCTTTCTTT. This codes for CAISMGTEAFF.